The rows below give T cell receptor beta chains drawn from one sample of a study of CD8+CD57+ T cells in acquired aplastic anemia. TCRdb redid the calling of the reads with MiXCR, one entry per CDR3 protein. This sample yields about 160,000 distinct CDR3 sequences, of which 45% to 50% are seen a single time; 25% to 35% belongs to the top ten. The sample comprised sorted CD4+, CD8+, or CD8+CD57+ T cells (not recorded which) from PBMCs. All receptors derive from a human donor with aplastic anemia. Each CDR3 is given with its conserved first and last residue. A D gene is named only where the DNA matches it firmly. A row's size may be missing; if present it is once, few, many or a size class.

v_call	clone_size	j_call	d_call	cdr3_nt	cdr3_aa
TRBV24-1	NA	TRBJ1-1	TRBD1	TGTGCCACCAGTAGTCTTCCGGGACAGGAAGCTTTCTTT	CATSSLPGQEAFF
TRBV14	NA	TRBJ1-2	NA	TGTGCCAGCAGCCAGGAGGCGGAGGAAGACAGCAGTTGCTACACCTTC	CASSQEAEEDSSCYTF
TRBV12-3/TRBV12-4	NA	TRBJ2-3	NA	TGTGCCAGCAGGGAAGACCGACCCCCAGATACGCAGTATTTT	CASREDRPPDTQYF
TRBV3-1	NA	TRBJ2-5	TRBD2	TGTGCCAGCAGCCAAGAAGCGGGGGTAGTGACCCAGTACTTC	CASSQEAGVVTQYF
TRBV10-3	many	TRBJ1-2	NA	TGTGCCATCAGCGCAAGATATCCTAACTATGGCTACACCTTC	CAISARYPNYGYTF
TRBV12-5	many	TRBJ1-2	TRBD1	TGTGCTAGTGGTTTGGGGACAGGGGGCTATGGCTACACCTTC	CASGLGTGGYGYTF
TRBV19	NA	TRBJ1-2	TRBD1	TGTGCCAGTAGTACCACAGGGACAGGCTATGGCTACACCTTC	CASSTTGTGYGYTF
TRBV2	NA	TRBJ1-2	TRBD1	TGTGCCAGCAGTCCAGGGACAGAGTATGGCTACACCTTC	CASSPGTEYGYTF
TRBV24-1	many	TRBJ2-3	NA	TGTGCCACCAGTGATTTAAACCTAGCCGGCACAGATACGCAGTATTTT	CATSDLNLAGTDTQYF
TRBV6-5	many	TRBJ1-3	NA	TGTGCCAGCATCGGACAGGGAAACACCATATATTTT	CASIGQGNTIYF
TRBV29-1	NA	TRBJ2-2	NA	TGCAGCGTTGAAACAGGGAACACCGGGGAGCTGTTTTTT	CSVETGNTGELFF
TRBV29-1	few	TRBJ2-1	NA	TGCAGCGTTGGCCCCGGGGGGCAGTTCTTC	CSVGPGGQFF
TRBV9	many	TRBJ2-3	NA	TGTGCCAGCAGCCCCGGATGGGGCCAGGATACGCAGTATTTT	CASSPGWGQDTQYF
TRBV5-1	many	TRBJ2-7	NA	TGCGCCAGCAGGCTCCATTACGAGCAGTACTTC	CASRLHYEQYF
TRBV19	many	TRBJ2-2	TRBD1	TGTGCCAGTAGTCCTGACAGGGTCGACACCGGGGAGCTGTTTTTT	CASSPDRVDTGELFF
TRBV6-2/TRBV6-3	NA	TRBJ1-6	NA	TGTGCCAGCAGCCCCAGTGGTTCACCCCTCCACTTT	CASSPSGSPLHF
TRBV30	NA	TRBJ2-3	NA	TGTGCCTGGAGTGATAGCGGACGCACAGATACGCAGTATTTT	CAWSDSGRTDTQYF
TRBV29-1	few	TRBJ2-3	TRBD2	TGCAGCGTTGATCTAGGGCTAGCGGGGGGGCTCACAGATACGCAGTATTTT	CSVDLGLAGGLTDTQYF
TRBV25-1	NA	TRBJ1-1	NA	TGTGCCAGCAGCCAGCGGGGGGAAAGGGCTGAAGCTTTCTTT	CASSQRGERAEAFF
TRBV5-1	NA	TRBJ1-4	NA	TGCGCCAGCAGCCCTTCACTACAGGGTGCTAATGAAAAACTGTTTTTT	CASSPSLQGANEKLFF
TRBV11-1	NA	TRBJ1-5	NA	TGTGCCAGCAGTTGGCGCGGCAGGGGAGTAGGTCAGCCCCAGCATTTT	CASSWRGRGVGQPQHF
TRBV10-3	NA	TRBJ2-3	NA	TGTGCCATCAGTGAGTATTCAGATACGCAGTATTTT	CAISEYSDTQYF
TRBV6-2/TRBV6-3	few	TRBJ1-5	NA	TGTGCCAGCAGTTACTCACAGGGTAGACCATATAGCAATCAGCCCCAGCATTTT	CASSYSQGRPYSNQPQHF
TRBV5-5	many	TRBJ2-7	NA	TGTGCCAGCAGCTCGCCGGGAGAAGACTACGAGCAGTACTTC	CASSSPGEDYEQYF
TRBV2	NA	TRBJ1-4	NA	TGTGCCAGCATTCCGACAGTCACTAATGAAAAACTGTTTTTT	CASIPTVTNEKLFF
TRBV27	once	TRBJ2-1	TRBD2	TGTGGCAGCAACCCACTAGCGGACTACAATGAGCAGTTCTTC	CGSNPLADYNEQFF
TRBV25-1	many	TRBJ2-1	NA	TGTGCCAGCAGAACAGGGTACAATGAGCAGTTCTTC	CASRTGYNEQFF
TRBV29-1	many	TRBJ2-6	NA	TGCAGCATTTCCGGACAGTCCCCTTTTCTTGGGGCCAACGTCCTGACTTTC	CSISGQSPFLGANVLTF
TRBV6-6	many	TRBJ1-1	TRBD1	TGTGCCAGCAGTGAACAAGCAGGGGGCACTGAAGCTTTCTTT	CASSEQAGGTEAFF
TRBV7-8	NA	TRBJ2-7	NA	TGTGCCAGCAGTGAATGGGGGGTGATGAACGAGCAGTACTTC	CASSEWGVMNEQYF
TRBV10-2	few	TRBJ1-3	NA	TGCGCCAGCAGAGGAACAGGAGCGGGCGGAAACACCATATATTTT	CASRGTGAGGNTIYF
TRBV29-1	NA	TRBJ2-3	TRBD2	TGCAGCGTTGAAGGGGGTAGCGGGGTCTCAGATACGCAGTATTTT	CSVEGGSGVSDTQYF
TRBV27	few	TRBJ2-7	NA	TGTGCCAGCAGGAACCGGGCCCCAGGGGAGCAGTACTTC	CASRNRAPGEQYF
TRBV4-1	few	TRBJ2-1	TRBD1	TGCGCCAGCAGTCCCCGACCACAGGGGCCCTACAATGAGCAGTTCTTC	CASSPRPQGPYNEQFF
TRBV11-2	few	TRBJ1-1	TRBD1	TGTGCCAGCAGCGAATTACAGGGGGCTGAAGCTTTCTTT	CASSELQGAEAFF
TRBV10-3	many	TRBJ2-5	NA	TGTGCCATCAGTGAGTCGGGCGGAATACGAGAGACCCAGTACTTC	CAISESGGIRETQYF
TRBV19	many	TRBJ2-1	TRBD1	TGTGCCAGTAGTCCCCAGGACAGGGGTTTCGATGAGCAGTTCTTC	CASSPQDRGFDEQFF
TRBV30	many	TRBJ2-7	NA	TGTGCCTGGAGTGGGACGGATTTGGGAGAGCAGTACTTC	CAWSGTDLGEQYF
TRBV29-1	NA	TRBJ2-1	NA	TGCAGCGTTGGAATTCTAGCCGGTGAGCAGTTCTTC	CSVGILAGEQFF
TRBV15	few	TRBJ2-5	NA	TGTGCCACCAGCACCGAGGCAGGACACGGAAACTTC	CATSTEAGHGNF
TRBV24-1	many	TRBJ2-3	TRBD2	TGTGCCACCAGTGATTTAAGTACTAGCGAGACGAAAGTCCACACAGATACGCAGTATTTT	CATSDLSTSETKVHTDTQYF
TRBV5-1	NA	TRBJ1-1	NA	TGCGCCAGCAGCTTCTGGGATGCGAAGAACACTGAAGCTTTCTTT	CASSFWDAKNTEAFF
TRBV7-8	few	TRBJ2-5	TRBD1	TGTGCCAGCAGCTTAAGGGACAGCAAAGAGACCCAGTACTTC	CASSLRDSKETQYF
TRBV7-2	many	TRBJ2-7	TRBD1	TGTGCCAGCAGCCCTTTAGGACAGGGAGTCTACGAGCAGTACTTC	CASSPLGQGVYEQYF
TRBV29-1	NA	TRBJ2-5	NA	TGCAGCGTTGAGGAGACCCAGTACTTC	CSVEETQYF
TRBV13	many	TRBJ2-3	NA	TGTGCCAGCAGCTTAGATGGGCGGGTCCCGGATACGCAGTATTTT	CASSLDGRVPDTQYF